This is a list of T cell receptor beta chains from one sample in a study of T cells in Graves' hyperthyroidism and ophthalmopathy. Each CDR3 protein is one row after TCRdb ran MiXCR on the multiplex PCR reads. The sample has about 530,000 distinct CDR3 sequences, over 15% seen once. Material: blood. All receptors come from a woman aged 18-35 years with Graves' ophthalmopathy. Both conserved end residues are part of each CDR3. D genes are given only for firm matches. Size tells how often a clone was seen (once, few, many) or the class of an expanded clone, and some rows leave it out.

clone size	V gene	D gene	J gene	CDR3 DNA	CDR3 protein
once	TRBV28	TRBD1	TRBJ1-2	TGTGCCAGCAGGTGGACAGGGGAAATTACTAACTATGGCTACACCTTC	CASRWTGEITNYGYTF
many	TRBV27	NA	TRBJ1-2	TGTGCCAGCAGTTTCCTTCCGGGCAGTGGGGCTAGCGATGGCTACACCTTC	CASSFLPGSGASDGYTF
many	TRBV18	TRBD2	TRBJ2-7	TGTGCCAGCTCAGTTCCGGGACTAGCGCCCTACGAGCAGTACTTC	CASSVPGLAPYEQYF
many	TRBV7-9	NA	TRBJ2-1	TGTGCCAGCAGCCCCGGGACAAGGAGGAATGAGCAGTTCTTC	CASSPGTRRNEQFF
few	TRBV29-1	TRBD1	TRBJ1-2	TGCAGCGTTGAGGGACAGGGGAAGACCTATGGCTACACCTTC	CSVEGQGKTYGYTF
many	TRBV3-1	TRBD1	TRBJ2-3	TGTGCCAGCAGCCAAAATCCGACAGGGGTGACAGATACGCAGTATTTT	CASSQNPTGVTDTQYF
many	TRBV6-5	NA	TRBJ1-5	TGTGCCAGCAGTTACCGGGACGACAGGCAGCCCCAGCATTTT	CASSYRDDRQPQHF
many	TRBV2	NA	TRBJ1-1	TGTGCCAGCAGTGATTTCCGGGGAACTGAAGCTTTCTTT	CASSDFRGTEAFF
many	TRBV7-9	NA	TRBJ2-7	TGTGCCAGCAGCTCGACAGGTCAAGGAGTCTACGAGCAGTACTTC	CASSSTGQGVYEQYF
few	TRBV28	NA	TRBJ1-1	TGTGCCAGCAGTCCTACCTGGACAGCGAACACTGAAGCTTTCTTT	CASSPTWTANTEAFF
NA	TRBV20-1	TRBD2	TRBJ2-1	TGCAGTGCTAGAATGGGAGTCGTGCGGGGGGCAACGGAGAGAAATGAGCAGTTCTTC	CSARMGVVRGATERNEQFF
NA	TRBV29-1	NA	TRBJ1-3	TGCAGCGTGACAGGAGACTCTGGAAACACCATATATTTT	CSVTGDSGNTIYF
many	TRBV20-1	NA	TRBJ2-1	TGCAGTGCTGAAAGTCCCCGAGACTACAATGAGCAGTTCTTC	CSAESPRDYNEQFF
many	TRBV28	NA	TRBJ1-1	TGTGCCAGCAGAGTGACAGGCCTCTACACTGAAGCTTTCTTT	CASRVTGLYTEAFF
many	TRBV6-2/TRBV6-3	NA	TRBJ1-1	TGTGCCAGCAGTTCCCCCCTCCCGGGCGGCACTGAAGCTTTCTTT	CASSSPLPGGTEAFF
NA	TRBV4-1	NA	TRBJ2-1	TGCGCCAGCAGCCAAGACAGGGGGGCCTATGAGCAGTTCTTC	CASSQDRGAYEQFF
many	TRBV28	NA	TRBJ1-5	TGTGCCAGCGTGGACGCTCAGGTGGGTCAGCCCCAGCATTTT	CASVDAQVGQPQHF
many	TRBV7-2	NA	TRBJ2-7	TGTGCCAGCAGCGTCTCCGGGATATTCTCCTACGAGCAGTACTTC	CASSVSGIFSYEQYF
many	TRBV28	NA	TRBJ2-2	TGTGCCAGCAGTTTATACGGCAGGGGACTTAACACCGGGGAGCTGTTTTTT	CASSLYGRGLNTGELFF
NA	TRBV5-8	NA	TRBJ1-1	TGTGCCAGCAGCTCGGACGTGGGGGAAGCTTTCTTT	CASSSDVGEAFF